The 18 T cell receptor beta chains below were found in one sample sequenced in a study of T-cell reconstitution after alpha-beta-depleted transplantation in children. During its preparation, the TCRbeta library received unique molecular identifiers. TCRdb processed the PCR reads anew with MiXCR; each CDR3 protein has one entry. The sample shows 500,000 to 650,000 distinct CDR3 sequences, about 10% of them seen only once. Material: PBMCs, mostly from graft donor cells, obtained 180 days after TCRalphabeta/CD19-depleted stem cell transplant. The receptors originated from a female patient aged 2-9 years who had a stem cell transplant for aplastic anemia, so the T cells may come from the graft donor.

The chain couples TRBV6-5 to TRBJ1-4; TRBD1 agrees at 11 bases. J gave up 8 bases and V 4 bases, and 9 bases lay outside the gene matches. Germline CDR1 is MNHEY and CDR2 is SVGAGI. The CDR3 extends over 16 amino acids. CDR3 sequence reads: CASSLDRGHEGEKLFF. CDR3 coding DNA: TGTGCCAGCAGTTTGGACAGGGGGCATGAAGGGGAAAAACTGTTTTTT.

A few counts support this clonotype. This rearrangement joins TRBV7-2 to TRBJ2-3; 7 bases are shared with TRBD1. Germline V gene sequence: CDR1 SGHTA, CDR2 FQGNSA. With 2 bases clipped from V and 0 bases from J, the junction kept 2 bases outside the gene matches. CDR3 length: 15 residues. The CDR3 loop is CASSLLQGSTDTQYF. For the CDR3, the DNA is TGTGCCAGCAGCTTATTACAGGGGAGCACAGATACGCAGTATTTT.

A note on this clonotype: A much larger clone differs by one base, so this may be a read error. V is TRBV12-3 or TRBV12-4 and J is TRBJ2-3, with unresolved D. This CDR3 region has 15 residues. Trimming shortened V by 4 bases and J by 5 bases, and 16 bases separated the two germline ends. The CDR3 DNA sequence: TGTGCCAGCAGTTCGGGCGTGAGAATAGGAGATACGCAGTATTTT. Residues: CASSSGVRIGDTQYF.

The J gene is TRBJ1-1, the V gene TRBV7-2, with D perhaps TRBD1 (6 bases). Germline values: CDR1 SGHTA, CDR2 FQGNSA. Trimming took 4 bases from V and 5 from J, leaving 11 bases between them. The CDR3 is 13 amino acids. CDR3 sequence: CASSYDRNTEAFF. The CDR3 bases are TGTGCCAGCAGCTATGACAGGAATACTGAAGCTTTCTTT.

The chain employs TRBV5-1 and TRBJ2-1; TRBD2 might be the D (6 bases). The CDR3 consists of 15 residues. Trimming removed 0 bases from V and 2 bases from J, with 9 bases in between. Germline values: CDR1 SGHRS, CDR2 YFSETQ. CDR3 residues: CASSLDLATYNEQFF. CDR3 DNA sequence: TGCGCCAGCAGCTTGGACCTAGCGACCTACAATGAGCAGTTCTTC. The full variable domain, rest sourced from reference TRBV5-1 and TRBJ2-1, is KAGVTQTPRYLIKTRGQQVTLSCSPISGHRSVSWYQQTPGQGLQFLFEYFSETQRNKGNFPGRFSGRQFSNSRSEMNVSTLELGDSALYLCASSLDLATYNEQFFGPGTRLTVL.

This clonotype was seen many times. The CDR3 DNA reads as TGTGCCAGCAGTTTAGCTCTGTCTAGCACAGCAGATACGCAGTATTTT. Amino acid sequence: CASSLALSSTADTQYF. This rearrangement joins TRBV12-3 or TRBV12-4 to TRBJ2-3, with D tentatively TRBD2 (5 bases). V lost 0 bases and J 4 bases, leaving 14 bases between the germline ends. This CDR3 comprises 16 residues.

V and J are TRBV7-2 and TRBJ2-3, with TRBD2 identical over 13 bases. Germline V gene lookup returns CDR1 SGHTA and CDR2 FQGNSA. With 4 bases clipped from V and 4 bases from J, the junction kept 5 bases outside the gene matches. The CDR3 extends over 16 amino acids. This CDR3 reads CASSYGLAGAPDTQYF. CDR3 in DNA: TGTGCCAGCAGCTACGGACTAGCGGGGGCCCCAGATACGCAGTATTTT.

The chain is built from TRBV24-1 and TRBJ2-7; D may be TRBD1 (5 bases). From germline, CDR1 is KGHDR and CDR2 SFDVKD. Trimming removed 1 base from V and 5 bases from J, with 8 bases in between. The CDR3 is 13 amino acids. The CDR3 nucleotides read TGTGCCACCAGTGATTTCTCAGGGAACGAGCAGTACTTC. Protein: CATSDFSGNEQYF.

V usage is TRBV10-3 and J usage is TRBJ2-7; D not certain. The CDR3 spans 17 residues. Trimming left V 0 bases short and J 2 bases short, with 17 bases between. Germline values: CDR1 ENHRY, CDR2 SYGVKD. In DNA, the CDR3 is TGTGCCATCAGTGAGTCGGACCTGGCTTCGAGTCCCTACGAGCAGTACTTC. It is translated as CAISESDLASSPYEQYF.

In this sample, this clonotype turned up many times. The CDR3 DNA sequence: TGTGCCAGCAGTTTGGGCGCCGAACAGGCGGCTAGCACAGATACGCAGTATTTT. Encoded protein: CASSLGAEQAASTDTQYF. V usage is TRBV12-3 or TRBV12-4 and J usage is TRBJ2-3; D might be TRBD1 (5 bases). The CDR3 has 18 amino acids. V was clipped by 3 bases and J by 0 bases, with 19 bases between them.

The V call is TRBV28, the J call TRBJ1-6; maybe TRBD1 (5 bases). This CDR3 spans 14 amino acids. V was trimmed by 3 bases and J by 7 bases, leaving 10 bases between them. In germline, CDR1 is MDHEN, CDR2 SYDVKM. The DNA for the CDR3 is TGTGCCAGCAGTTTTGGGACCAACAATTCACCCCTCCACTTT. Translation gives CASSFGTNNSPLHF. The whole variable domain, filled in from reference TRBV28 and TRBJ1-6, reads DVKVTQSSRYLVKRTGEKVFLECVQDMDHENMFWYRQDPGLGLRLIYFSYDVKMKEKGDIPEGYSVSREKKERFSLILESASTNQTSMYLCASSFGTNNSPLHFGNGTRLTVT.

The chain uses TRBV7-2 and TRBJ1-4; 7 nucleotides agree with TRBD1. Germline values: CDR1 SGHTA, CDR2 FQGNSA. This CDR3 has 16 residues. With V trimmed by 2 bases and J by 3 bases, 6 bases remained unmatched. CDR3 nucleotides: TGTGCCAGCAGCTTACAACAGGGGAGGGCTAATGAAAAACTGTTTTTT. It codes for CASSLQQGRANEKLFF.

Many counts were recorded for this clonotype. The chain couples TRBV10-3 to TRBJ2-1; TRBD1 aligns across 8 bases. The CDR3 spans 15 residues. The germline V gene encodes CDR1 ENHRY and CDR2 SYGVKD. The ends lost 0 bases at V and 8 bases at J; junction bases unmatched: 6. The CDR3 DNA is TGTGCCATCAGTGAGTCGGGGACAGGTTCGGATGAGCAGTTCTTC. Its protein is CAISESGTGSDEQFF.

This clonotype came up a few times. The chain couples TRBV7-9 to TRBJ2-1; 7 bases are a match to TRBD1. Germline V gene data show CDR1 as SEHNR and CDR2 as FQNEAQ (reference sequence). V was pared by 6 bases and J by 4 bases, with 9 bases of the junction left unmatched. The length of the CDR3 is 15 residues. CDR3 amino acids: CASSSPGTAYNEQFF. The CDR3 nucleotides read TGTGCCAGCAGTTCCCCCGGGACAGCTTACAATGAGCAGTTCTTC. The whole variable domain, remainder taken from reference TRBV7-9 and TRBJ2-1, is DTGVSQNPRHKITKRGQNVTFRCDPISEHNRLYWYRQTLGQGPEFLTYFQNEAQLEKSRLLSDRFSAERPKGSFSTLEIQRTEQGDSAMYLCASSSPGTAYNEQFFGPGTRLTVL.

This chain uses TRBV28 with TRBJ2-5, with D perhaps matching TRBD1 or TRBD2 (5 bases each). This CDR3 is 15 amino acids long. Germline lookup yields CDR1 MDHEN and CDR2 SYDVKM. V was clipped by 2 bases and J by 1 base, with 11 bases between them. In DNA form, the CDR3 reads TGTGCCAGCAGTTTACTGACCGGGGCCCAAGAGACCCAGTACTTC. This translates into CASSLLTGAQETQYF.

The rearrangement links TRBV7-2 to TRBJ2-5, with a weak D call TRBD1 (5 bases). The CDR3 is 16 residues long. CDR1 and CDR2 from the germline V gene are SGHTA and FQGNSA. V shed 5 bases and J shed 2 bases, with 18 bases lying between them. In nucleotides, the CDR3 is TGTGCCAGCAGCCCAGGGTTAGGGGCTGGGCAAGAGACCCAGTACTTC. Amino acid sequence: CASSPGLGAGQETQYF.

The chain has TRBV12-3 or TRBV12-4 and TRBJ1-5; tentatively, D is TRBD1 (6 bases). V was pared by 5 bases and J by 3 bases, with 14 bases between. The CDR3 loop spans 15 amino acids. In DNA, the CDR3 is TGTGCCAGCAGTCGGACCGGGACAATCAATCAGCCCCAGCATTTT. This encodes CASSRTGTINQPQHF.

The chain couples TRBV6-1 to TRBJ2-2; possibly TRBD2 for D (6 bases). CDR1 is MNHNS and CDR2 is SASEGT in the germline V gene. This CDR3 comprises 13 residues. Deletions cut 5 bases from V and 5 bases from J, with 9 bases between. CDR3 bases: TGTGCCAGCAGTCAACGGGAGACCGGGGAGCTGTTTTTT. Translating it yields CASSQRETGELFF.